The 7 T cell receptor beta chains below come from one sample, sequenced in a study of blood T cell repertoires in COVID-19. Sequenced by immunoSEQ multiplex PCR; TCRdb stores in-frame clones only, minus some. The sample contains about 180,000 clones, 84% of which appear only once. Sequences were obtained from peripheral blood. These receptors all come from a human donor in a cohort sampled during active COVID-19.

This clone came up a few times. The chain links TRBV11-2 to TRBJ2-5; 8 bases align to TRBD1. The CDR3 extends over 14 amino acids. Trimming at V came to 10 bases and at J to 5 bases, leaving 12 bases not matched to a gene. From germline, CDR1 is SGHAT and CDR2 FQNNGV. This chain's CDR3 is CATNPGGGYETQYF. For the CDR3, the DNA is TGTGCCACCAACCCAGGGGGCGGGTATGAGACCCAGTACTTC.

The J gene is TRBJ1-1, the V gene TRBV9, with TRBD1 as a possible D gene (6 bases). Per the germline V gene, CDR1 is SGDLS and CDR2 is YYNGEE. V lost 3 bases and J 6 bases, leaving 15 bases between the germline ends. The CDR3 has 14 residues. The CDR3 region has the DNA TGTGCCAGCAGCGCCATGGGGGGGCGAGCTGAAGCTTTCTTT. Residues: CASSAMGGRAEAFF.

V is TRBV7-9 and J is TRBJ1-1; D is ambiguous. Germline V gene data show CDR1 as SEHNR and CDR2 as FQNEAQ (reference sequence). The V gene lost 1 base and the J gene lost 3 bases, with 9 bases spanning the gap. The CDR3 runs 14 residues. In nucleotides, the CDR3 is TGTGCCAGCAGCTTAGAGAGGGTGGACACTGAAGCTTTCTTT. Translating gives CASSLERVDTEAFF.

Here the CDR3 reads CATSRDIGERGYGYTF. For the CDR3, the DNA is TGTGCCACCAGCAGAGATATAGGGGAAAGGGGCTATGGCTACACCTTC. This sequence joins TRBV15 and TRBJ1-2; a possible D gene is TRBD1 (5 bases). The CDR3 is 16 residues long. V was shortened by 0 bases and J by 4 bases, with 15 bases between the two germline ends. Germline CDR1 LNHNV, CDR2 YYDKDF (reference sequence).

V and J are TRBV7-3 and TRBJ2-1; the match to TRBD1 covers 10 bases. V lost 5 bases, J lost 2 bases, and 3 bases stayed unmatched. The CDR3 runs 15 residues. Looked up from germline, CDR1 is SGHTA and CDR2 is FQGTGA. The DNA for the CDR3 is TGTGCCAGCAGCGCCGGGACAGGGGCCTACAATGAGCAGTTCTTC. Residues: CASSAGTGAYNEQFF.

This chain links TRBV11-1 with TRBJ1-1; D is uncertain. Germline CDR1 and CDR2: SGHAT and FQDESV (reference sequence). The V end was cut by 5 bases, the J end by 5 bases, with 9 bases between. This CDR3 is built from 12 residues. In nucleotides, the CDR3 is TGTGCCAGCAGCCGACGAGGGACTGAAGCTTTCTTT. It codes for CASSRRGTEAFF.

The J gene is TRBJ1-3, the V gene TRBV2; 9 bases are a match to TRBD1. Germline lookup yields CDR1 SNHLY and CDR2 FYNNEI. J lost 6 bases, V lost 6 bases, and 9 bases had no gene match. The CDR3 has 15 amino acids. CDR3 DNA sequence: TGTGCCAGCAGCGGCTGGACAGGGGCAATAAACACCATATATTTT. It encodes CASSGWTGAINTIYF.